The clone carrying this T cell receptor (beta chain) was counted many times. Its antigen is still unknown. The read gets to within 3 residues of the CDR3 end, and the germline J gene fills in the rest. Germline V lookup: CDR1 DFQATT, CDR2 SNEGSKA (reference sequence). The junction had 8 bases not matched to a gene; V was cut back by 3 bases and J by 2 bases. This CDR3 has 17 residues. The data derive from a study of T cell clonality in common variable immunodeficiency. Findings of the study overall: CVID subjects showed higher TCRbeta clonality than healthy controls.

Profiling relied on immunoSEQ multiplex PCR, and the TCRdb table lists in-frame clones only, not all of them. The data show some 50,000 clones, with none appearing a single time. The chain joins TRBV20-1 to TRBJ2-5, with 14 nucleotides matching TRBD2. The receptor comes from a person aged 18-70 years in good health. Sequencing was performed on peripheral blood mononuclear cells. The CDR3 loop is CSASRLAGGLGQETQYF. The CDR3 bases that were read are TGCAGTGCTAGTCGACTAGCGGGGGGGCTTGGACAAGAGACC.